The clone carrying this TCR beta chain was recorded many times. Unique molecular identifier tags were affixed to discrete cDNA molecules. TCRdb analysed the 5' RACE reads with MiXCR anew, one entry per CDR3 protein. Of over 100,000 distinct CDR3 sequences in the sample, about 12% were seen once. The record originates from a study of early T cells in non-severe SARS-CoV-2 infection. Trimming took off 3 bases at V and 3 bases at J, with 15 bases between the two ends. The CDR3 covers 15 residues. Germline assignment: CDR1 MGHDK and CDR2 SYGVNS. This TCR derives from an adult who was a healthcare worker with PCR-confirmed SARS-CoV-2 infection or an uninfected control (not recorded which). V and J are TRBV25-1 and TRBJ2-7; D possibly corresponds to TRBD1 (6 bases). The source material was whole blood. The CDR3 nucleotides are TGTGCCAGCAGTGAGGGACACAAGATTTTCTACGAGCAGTACTTC. As protein: CASSEGHKIFYEQYF.